Below, 15 T cell receptor beta chains from the same sample are listed, as sequenced in a study of blood T cell repertoires in COVID-19. Sequenced by immunoSEQ multiplex PCR; TCRdb stores in-frame clones only, minus some. The data contain about 170,000 clones, approximately 90% of them singletons. Material for sequencing was peripheral blood. Every receptor here comes from a man younger than 35 with COVID-19, enrolled during active disease.

This clone was recorded once. The V call is TRBV27, the J call TRBJ1-2, with TRBD1 matching 8 bases. The length of the CDR3 is 13 residues. V was pared by 6 bases and J by 8 bases, with 8 bases of the junction left unmatched. Germline CDR1 MNHEY, CDR2 SMNVEV (reference sequence). The DNA for the CDR3 is TGTGCCAGCAGCACGGCAGGGGGCGAAGGCTACACCTTC. This encodes CASSTAGGEGYTF.

The rearrangement joins TRBV2 to TRBJ1-3; TRBD1 aligns across 8 bases. The trim removed 3 bases at V and 5 bases at J, leaving 6 bases unmatched. The CDR3 contains 15 residues. Germline values: CDR1 SNHLY, CDR2 FYNNEI. In DNA, the CDR3 is TGTGCCAGCAGTGAGATTAGGACAGGGAGAAACACCATATATTTT. Translation gives CASSEIRTGRNTIYF.

The rearrangement uses TRBV7-9 and TRBJ2-5, with D hard to call. V lost 2 bases and J lost 5, with 12 bases in between. CDR1 and CDR2 from the germline V gene are SEHNR and FQNEAQ (reference sequence). This CDR3 comprises 14 residues. The CDR3 bases are TGTGCCAGCAGCTTATCTTCCCGCGCCGAGACCCAGTACTTC. Residues: CASSLSSRAETQYF.

The rearrangement joins TRBV7-2 to TRBJ1-2; D uncertain. The CDR3 is 14 residues long. V was cut by 1 base and J by 3 bases, with 9 bases left in between. CDR1 is SGHTA and CDR2 is FQGNSA in the germline V gene. CDR3 sequence: CASSLGAWDYGYTF. CDR3 in DNA: TGTGCCAGCAGCTTAGGGGCTTGGGACTATGGCTACACCTTC.

The gene calls are TRBV27 and TRBJ2-7; D is undetermined. CDR1 is MNHEY, CDR2 SMNVEV, per germline (reference sequence). CDR3 length: 14 amino acids. V lost 0 bases and J 0 bases, leaving 6 bases between the germline ends. CDR3: CASSLSPSSYEQYF. For the CDR3, the DNA is TGTGCCAGCAGTTTATCCCCCAGCTCCTACGAGCAGTACTTC.

This clone was observed once. The chain joins TRBV4-3 to TRBJ2-2; D perhaps matches TRBD2 (6 bases). The germline gives CDR1 LGHNA, CDR2 YSLEER. Trimming cost V 4 bases and J 1 base, with 7 bases left between them. The CDR3 is made up of 14 amino acids. The CDR3 nucleotides read TGCGCCAGCAGCCCGGGACTGAACACCGGGGAGCTGTTTTTT. It encodes CASSPGLNTGELFF.

Details on this clone: One end of the junction is discordant with germline, which a read error may explain. The V and J genes are TRBV9 and TRBJ2-1, with unresolved D. Germline V CDR1 and CDR2: SGDLS, YYNGEE. CDR3 length equals 13 residues. The CDR3 sequence is CASSRSSFNEQFF. CDR3 sequence (DNA): TGTGCCAGCAGCCGTTCCTCCTTCAATGAGCAGTTCTTC.

V is TRBV7-9 and J is TRBJ1-6, with D possibly matching TRBD1 (6 bases). Trimming stripped 5 bases from V and 9 bases from J, with 11 bases between. The CDR3 is made up of 13 amino acids. Germline V gene lookup returns CDR1 SEHNR and CDR2 FQNEAQ (reference sequence). CDR3 sequence reads: CASSRTEVSPLHF. As DNA, the CDR3 is TGTGCCAGCAGCCGGACAGAGGTTTCACCCCTCCACTTT.

The gene calls are TRBV19 and TRBJ2-7, with TRBD2 identical over 8 bases. The trim removed 5 bases at V and 1 base at J, leaving 4 bases unmatched. Per the germline V gene, CDR1 is LNHDA and CDR2 is SQIVND (reference sequence). The CDR3 covers 14 residues. The CDR3 region is CASSREGISYEQYF. Here the CDR3 DNA reads TGTGCCAGTAGTCGGGAGGGCATTTCCTACGAGCAGTACTTC.

The chain joins TRBV5-5 to TRBJ2-7, with D tentatively TRBD2 (5 bases). Trimming took 4 bases from V and 0 from J, leaving 11 bases between them. CDR3 size: 14 residues. Germline V lookup: CDR1 SGHKS, CDR2 YYEKEE (reference sequence). CDR3 amino acids: CASSTIGSSYEQYF. DNA of the CDR3: TGTGCCAGCAGCACAATAGGGAGCTCCTACGAGCAGTACTTC.

This clone has only one observation. V and J are TRBV3-1 (or the pseudogene TRBV3-2) and TRBJ2-7; D is perhaps TRBD2 (6 bases). Trimming stripped 4 bases from V and 7 bases from J, with 14 bases between. The CDR3 consists of 13 residues. Germline-derived CDR1 and CDR2 are LGHDT and YNNKEL (reference sequence). As DNA, the CDR3 is TGTGCCAGCAGCCTCGGGGGTAGGGTAGAGCAGTACTTC. The encoded protein is CASSLGGRVEQYF.

The J gene is TRBJ2-2, the V gene TRBV19, with 9 bases fitting TRBD1. CDR1 LNHDA and CDR2 SQIVND come from the germline V gene (reference sequence). The CDR3 contains 15 residues. The ends lost 5 bases at V and 0 bases at J; junction bases unmatched: 1. The CDR3 reads CASSYRGPNTGELFF. CDR3 coding DNA: TGTGCCAGTAGTTACAGGGGGCCGAACACCGGGGAGCTGTTTTTT.

V usage is TRBV2 and J usage is TRBJ1-2; no clear D. This CDR3 region has 15 residues. Per germline, CDR1 SNHLY and CDR2 FYNNEI. Trimming removed 0 bases at V and 2 bases at J, with 10 bases between. The CDR3 bases are TGTGCCAGCAGTGAAGCTAGCGGGATCAACTATGGCTACACCTTC. This translates into CASSEASGINYGYTF.

The chain links TRBV19 to TRBJ2-5, with D perhaps TRBD2 (6 bases). The CDR3 sequence is 16 residues long. The V and J ends lost 5 bases and 4 bases respectively, with 20 bases between them. CDR1 and CDR2 from the germline V gene are LNHDA and SQIVND (reference sequence). The CDR3 DNA sequence: TGTGCCAGTAGTGGGGACTTTTTGAGGCGGTCAGAGACCCAGTACTTC. Its translation: CASSGDFLRRSETQYF.

This chain joins TRBV5-4 and TRBJ1-5; D is perhaps TRBD1 (6 bases). There are 16 residues in the CDR3. The ends were cut back, 2 bases at V and 0 bases at J, with 12 bases in the middle. The germline gives CDR1 SGHNT, CDR2 YYREEE (reference sequence). The CDR3 nucleotides are TGTGCCAGCAGCTTAGCAGGGGCCCCTAGCAATCAGCCCCAGCATTTT. Protein product: CASSLAGAPSNQPQHF.